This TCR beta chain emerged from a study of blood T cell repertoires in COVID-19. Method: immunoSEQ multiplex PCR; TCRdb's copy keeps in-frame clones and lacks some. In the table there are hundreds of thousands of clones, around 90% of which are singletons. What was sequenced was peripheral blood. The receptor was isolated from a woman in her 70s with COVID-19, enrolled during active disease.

CDR3: CSVEDAREVEKLFF. The CDR3, as DNA: TGCAGCGTTGAAGATGCCAGGGAGGTTGAAAAACTGTTTTTT. The V and J genes are TRBV29-1 and TRBJ1-4; D is possibly TRBD1 (5 bases). In germline, CDR1 is SQVTM, CDR2 ANQGSEA. V gave up 0 bases and J gave up 7 bases, with 12 bases separating them. The CDR3 runs 14 residues.